The 17 T cell receptor beta chains presented below share a single source sample, sequenced in a study of memory CD4+ T cells and cytomegalovirus serostatus. Data came from immunoSEQ multiplex PCR; TCRdb stores just in-frame clones and leaves some out. This sample has about 50,000 clones, with just under 80% found just once. Single viable CD3+CD4+CD8-CD45RO+ cells were sorted as the memory CD4+ T cells. Sequencing used memory CD4+ T cells from blood. The source of these receptors is an adult in good health and CMV-seronegative.

The rearrangement joins TRBV29-1 to TRBJ2-7, with D possibly matching TRBD2 (6 bases). The germline V gene encodes CDR1 SQVTM and CDR2 ANQGSEA. Trimming took 7 bases from V and 2 from J, leaving 27 bases between them. The CDR3 length is 17 residues. The CDR3 protein is CSAARIPPSSATYEQYF. Here the CDR3 DNA reads TGCAGCGCCGCACGGATTCCCCCATCTAGCGCGACCTACGAGCAGTACTTC.

The CDR3 loop reads CASSDYSGLGWDDTEAFF. For the CDR3, the DNA is TGTGCCAGCAGTGACTATTCGGGCCTCGGCTGGGATGACACTGAAGCTTTCTTT. V usage is TRBV25-1 and J usage is TRBJ1-1; no reliable D call. CDR3 length: 18 amino acids. V lost 3 bases, J lost 3 bases, and 23 bases lay in between. Germline CDR1 MGHDK, CDR2 SYGVNS.

The CDR3 DNA is TGTGCCAGCAGCTTAACGCCCGATCAGCCCCAGCATTTT. It is translated as CASSLTPDQPQHF. The chain recombines TRBV7-2 with TRBJ1-5, with D unresolved. CDR1 is SGHTA, CDR2 FQGNSA, per germline. The CDR3 spans 13 residues. The germline V and J ends were trimmed by 2 bases and 5 bases, with 7 bases remaining between them.

The rearrangement joins TRBV19 to TRBJ1-5; 7 bases fit TRBD1. The V and J ends lost 5 bases and 6 bases, in that order; junction bases with no gene match: 7. The V gene's germline CDR1 is LNHDA and CDR2 SQIVND (reference sequence). The CDR3 length is 14 residues. CDR3 sequence: CASSLRQGGQPQHF. DNA of the CDR3: TGTGCCAGTAGTCTTCGACAGGGTGGTCAGCCCCAGCATTTT.

This CDR3 is CASSETSGSTGELFF. As DNA, the CDR3 is TGTGCCAGCAGTGAGACTAGCGGGAGCACCGGGGAGCTGTTTTTT. The chain combines TRBV2 with TRBJ2-2; 12 bases fit TRBD2. CDR1 and CDR2 from the germline V gene are SNHLY and FYNNEI. CDR3 length: 15 amino acids. Trimming took 3 bases from V and 4 from J; bases not matched to a gene: 0.

The chain couples TRBV25-1 to TRBJ1-1; possible D gene TRBD1, 6 bases. This CDR3 region has 17 residues. V lost 4 bases to trimming and J lost 5 bases, with 23 bases between them. Looked up from germline, CDR1 is MGHDK and CDR2 is SYGVNS. CDR3 DNA sequence: TGTGCCAGCAGTGCCCTAAACAGGGCAGCGGGGGTGACTGAAGCTTTCTTT. It specifies CASSALNRAAGVTEAFF.

The chain uses TRBV2 and TRBJ2-1; D might be TRBD2 (5 bases). Germline assignment: CDR1 SNHLY and CDR2 FYNNEI. The CDR3 extends over 14 amino acids. Trimming pared 1 base from V and 10 bases from J, leaving 14 bases between. The CDR3: CASSEETTRGEQFF. DNA for the CDR3: TGTGCCAGCAGTGAAGAGACCACCCGGGGAGAGCAGTTCTTC. Full variable domain (rest looked up from reference TRBV2 and TRBJ2-1): EPEVTQTPSHQVTQMGQEVILRCVPISNHLYFYWYRQILGQKVEFLVSFYNNEISEKSEIFDDQFSVERPDGSNFTLKIRSTKLEDSAMYFCASSEETTRGEQFFGPGTRLTVL.

The chain has TRBV4-1 and TRBJ2-2, with 12 positions matching TRBD2. CDR1 and CDR2 from the germline V gene are MGHRA and YSYEKL. V lost 0 bases to trimming and J lost 5 bases; unmatched junction nucleotides: 4. CDR3 length: 17 residues. CDR3 residues: CASSQEGGTSGTGELFF. CDR3 coding DNA: TGCGCCAGCAGCCAAGAAGGGGGGACTAGCGGGACCGGGGAGCTGTTTTTT.

The chain carries TRBV5-4 and TRBJ1-2; unclear D gene. Germline CDR1 is SGHNT and CDR2 is YYREEE (reference sequence). The V end was cut by 4 bases, the J end by 1 base, with 11 bases between. This CDR3 comprises 14 residues. DNA of the CDR3: TGTGCCAGCAGCCCGACGCGTCTTAACTATGGCTACACCTTC. Translation: CASSPTRLNYGYTF.

The chain uses TRBV15 and TRBJ2-3; no clear D gene. The CDR3 covers 15 residues. Germline-derived CDR1 and CDR2 are LNHNV and YYDKDF (reference sequence). V was shortened by 7 bases and J by 2 bases, with 16 bases between the two germline ends. The CDR3 loop is CATTDPTEHTDTQYF. In DNA, the CDR3 is TGTGCCACCACCGACCCGACCGAGCACACAGATACGCAGTATTTT.

This clone is classed as medium-sized. The chain has TRBV29-1 and TRBJ1-2; possibly TRBD1 for D (6 bases). Germline assignment: CDR1 SQVTM and CDR2 ANQGSEA. The CDR3 has 14 residues. V was shortened by 2 bases and J by 2 bases, with 12 bases between the two germline ends. The CDR3 sequence: CSVELPGQNYGYTF. DNA of the CDR3: TGCAGCGTTGAATTACCCGGACAGAACTATGGCTACACCTTC.

The chain joins TRBV7-2 to TRBJ2-3; D remains unclear. CDR1 and CDR2 from the germline V gene are SGHTA and FQGNSA. Trimming stripped 2 bases from V and 6 bases from J, with 9 bases between. The CDR3 is 13 amino acids. The CDR3 protein is CASSLSIGDTQYF. The CDR3 bases are TGTGCCAGCAGCTTATCAATCGGGGATACGCAGTATTTT. Full variable domain (rest looked up from reference TRBV7-2 and TRBJ2-3): GAGVSQSPSNKVTEKGKDVELRCDPISGHTALYWYRQSLGQGLEFLIYFQGNSAPDKSGLPSDRFSAERTGGSVSTLTIQRTQQEDSAVYLCASSLSIGDTQYFGPGTRLTVL.

This chain links TRBV11-2 with TRBJ2-4; TRBD2 matches at 9 bases. Trimming cost V 5 bases and J 5 bases; bases outside gene matches: 13. Germline CDR1 is SGHAT and CDR2 is FQNNGV. CDR3 length: 17 residues. CDR3 sequence (DNA): TGTGCCAGCAGCCGTACTGGGGCGGGAGGGCCCCAAAACATTCAGTACTTC. This encodes CASSRTGAGGPQNIQYF. Full variable domain (missing parts from reference TRBV11-2 and TRBJ2-4): EAGVAQSPRYKIIEKRQSVAFWCNPISGHATLYWYQQILGQGPKLLIQFQNNGVVDDSQLPKDRFSAERLKGVDSTLKIQPAKLEDSAVYLCASSRTGAGGPQNIQYFGAGTRLSVL.

This sequence joins TRBV4-1 and TRBJ2-2, with 10 bases identical to TRBD1. The germline V gene encodes CDR1 MGHRA and CDR2 YSYEKL. V was pared by 0 bases and J by 8 bases, with 3 bases of the junction left unmatched. The CDR3 runs 15 residues. CDR3 protein: CASSQEDRGGGELFF. The CDR3 DNA sequence: TGCGCCAGCAGCCAAGAGGACAGGGGGGGAGGGGAGCTGTTTTTT.

The rearrangement joins TRBV5-4 to TRBJ2-1, with 9 bases identical to TRBD2. The length of the CDR3 is 15 residues. Germline V gene lookup returns CDR1 SGHNT and CDR2 YYREEE (reference sequence). With 4 bases clipped from V and 2 bases from J, the junction kept 4 bases outside the gene matches. CDR3 nucleotide sequence: TGTGCCAGCAGCGAGGGCGGGGGGGCCTACAATGAGCAGTTCTTC. The encoded protein is CASSEGGGAYNEQFF.

V usage is TRBV5-1 and J usage is TRBJ1-2, with D possibly TRBD1 on 5 matching bases. V shed 4 bases and J shed 4 bases, with 14 bases lying between them. Germline V gives CDR1 SGHRS, CDR2 YFSETQ. The CDR3 extends over 14 amino acids. CDR3 in DNA: TGCGCCAGCAGCGGCGGAGGGACGGTCTATGGCTACACCTTC. It specifies CASSGGGTVYGYTF.

The V call is TRBV2, the J call TRBJ2-6, with a weak D call TRBD2 (5 bases). Germline V gene sequence: CDR1 SNHLY, CDR2 FYNNEI. V was pared by 8 bases and J by 2 bases, with 19 bases between. The CDR3 totals 17 residues. The CDR3 is CASVAGDYLPGANVLTF. The DNA for the CDR3 is TGTGCCAGCGTCGCAGGTGACTACTTGCCTGGGGCCAACGTCCTGACTTTC. Together with reference TRBV2 and TRBJ2-6, the CDR3 gives the full variable domain: EPEVTQTPSHQVTQMGQEVILRCVPISNHLYFYWYRQILGQKVEFLVSFYNNEISEKSEIFDDQFSVERPDGSNFTLKIRSTKLEDSAMYFCASVAGDYLPGANVLTFGAGSRLTVL.